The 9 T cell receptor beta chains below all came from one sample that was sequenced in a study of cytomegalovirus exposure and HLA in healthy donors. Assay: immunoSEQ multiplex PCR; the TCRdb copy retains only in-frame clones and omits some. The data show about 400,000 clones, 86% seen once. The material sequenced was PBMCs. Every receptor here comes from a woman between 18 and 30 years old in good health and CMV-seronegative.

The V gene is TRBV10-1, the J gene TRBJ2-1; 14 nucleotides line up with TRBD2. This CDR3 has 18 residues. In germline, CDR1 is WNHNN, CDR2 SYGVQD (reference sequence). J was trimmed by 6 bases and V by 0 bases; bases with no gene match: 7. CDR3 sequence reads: CASSESKTSGRAGNEQFF. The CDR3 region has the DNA TGCGCCAGCAGTGAGTCGAAGACTAGCGGGAGGGCAGGCAATGAGCAGTTCTTC.

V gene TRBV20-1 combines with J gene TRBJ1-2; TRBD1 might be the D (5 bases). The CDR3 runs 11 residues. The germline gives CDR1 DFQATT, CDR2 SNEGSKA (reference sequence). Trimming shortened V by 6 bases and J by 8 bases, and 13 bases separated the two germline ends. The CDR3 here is CSAEDIGGYTF. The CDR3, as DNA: TGCAGTGCCGAGGACATCGGGGGCTACACCTTC.

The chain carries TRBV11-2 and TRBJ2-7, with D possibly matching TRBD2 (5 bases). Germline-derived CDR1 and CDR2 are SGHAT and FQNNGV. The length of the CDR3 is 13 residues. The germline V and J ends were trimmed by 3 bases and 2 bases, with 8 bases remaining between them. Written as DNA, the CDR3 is TGTGCCAGCAGCTTTGTGGAGGCCTACGAGCAGTACTTC. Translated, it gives CASSFVEAYEQYF.

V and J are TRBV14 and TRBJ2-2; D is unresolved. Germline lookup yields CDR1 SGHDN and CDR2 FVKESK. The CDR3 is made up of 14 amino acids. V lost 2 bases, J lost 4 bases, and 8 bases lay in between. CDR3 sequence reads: CASSQYLGTGELFF. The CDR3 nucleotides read TGTGCCAGCAGCCAATATCTCGGCACCGGGGAGCTGTTTTTT.

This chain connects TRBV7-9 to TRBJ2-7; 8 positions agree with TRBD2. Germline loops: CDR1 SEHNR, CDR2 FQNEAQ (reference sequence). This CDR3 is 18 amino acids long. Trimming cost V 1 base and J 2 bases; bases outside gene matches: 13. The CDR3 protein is CASSLGPSASGLTYEQYF. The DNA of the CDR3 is TGTGCCAGCAGCTTAGGGCCCTCCGCTAGCGGGCTGACCTACGAGCAGTACTTC.

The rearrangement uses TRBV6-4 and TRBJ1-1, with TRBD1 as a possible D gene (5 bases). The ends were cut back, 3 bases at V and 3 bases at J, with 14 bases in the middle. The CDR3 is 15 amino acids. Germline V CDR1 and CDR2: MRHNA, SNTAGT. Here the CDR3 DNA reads TGTGCCAGCAGTGAGACAAGCTTAGGGGACACTGAAGCTTTCTTT. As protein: CASSETSLGDTEAFF.

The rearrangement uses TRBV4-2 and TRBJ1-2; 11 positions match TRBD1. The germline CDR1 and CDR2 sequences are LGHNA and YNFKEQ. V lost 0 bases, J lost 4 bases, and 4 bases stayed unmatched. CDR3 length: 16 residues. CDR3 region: CASSQDWDRGFYGYTF. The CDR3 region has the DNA TGTGCCAGCAGCCAAGATTGGGACAGGGGGTTCTATGGCTACACCTTC.

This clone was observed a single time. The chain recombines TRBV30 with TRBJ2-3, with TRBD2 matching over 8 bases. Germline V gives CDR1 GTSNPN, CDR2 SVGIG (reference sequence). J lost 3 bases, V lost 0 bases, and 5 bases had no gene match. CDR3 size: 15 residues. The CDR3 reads CAWSVGVAGTDTQYF. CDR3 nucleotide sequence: TGTGCCTGGAGTGTAGGAGTAGCGGGGACAGATACGCAGTATTTT.

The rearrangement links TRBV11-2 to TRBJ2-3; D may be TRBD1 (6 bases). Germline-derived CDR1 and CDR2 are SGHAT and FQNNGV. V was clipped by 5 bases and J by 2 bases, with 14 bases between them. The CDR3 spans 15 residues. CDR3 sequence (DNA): TGTGCCAGCAGCACCGTACAGGGCCCCACAGATACGCAGTATTTT. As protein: CASSTVQGPTDTQYF.